These T cell receptor beta chains were read from a single sample in a study. TCRdb used MiXCR to reprocess the 5' RACE reads, holding one entry per CDR3 protein. The sample yields tens of thousands of distinct CDR3 sequences, about a quarter seen once. The sequencing input was tumor-infiltrating Tregs sorted from the breast tumor. These receptors all come from a female donor with breast cancer. Both conserved end residues are trimmed from each CDR3. Not all rows give a size; the values are once, few, many and, for expanded clones, a class.

clone size	V gene	CDR3 protein
few	TRBV7-9	ASSLSSYEQY
many	TRBV10-2	ASSPQGNYGYT
many	TRBV20-1	SVTGGENQPQH
few	TRBV29-1	SVAGRGNQPQH
-	TRBV5-6	ASSSGTANEKLF
many	TRBV19	ASSLGQTNTEAF
-	TRBV12-3/TRBV12-4	ASSFQGTHTGELF
many	TRBV9	ASSGRQGSRGYT
-	TRBV20-1	SAKTGTGTEAF
medium-sized	TRBV12-3/TRBV12-4	ASSPGQGYEQY
many	TRBV7-8	ASSLAVGGGTKNIQY
few	TRBV6-5	ASSSPNRGQPQH
many	TRBV27	ASSLLGRNEQF
-	TRBV24-1	ATSDKHRGGDEQF
-	TRBV20-1	SAPGQGLRNTEAF
many	TRBV7-9	ASSLGLSGGGEQF
many	TRBV7-9	ASEGGSEGYNEQF
many	TRBV11-2	ASSLASDRQAYGYT
-	TRBV19	ASSIGPYNYGYT
many	TRBV29-1	SVDPTGMLDGYGYT
medium-sized	TRBV20-1	SAILRDRASQGAF
medium-sized	TRBV12-3/TRBV12-4	ASRDTIGTSEF
few	TRBV20-1	SNRGQEEGYNEQF
-	TRBV5-1	ASSLVVQGPNTEAF
few	TRBV6-2/TRBV6-3	ASSRGLAGFSSYNEQF
many	TRBV12-3/TRBV12-4	ASSPTLTYEQY
medium-sized	TRBV6-5	ASSQPKETQY
many	TRBV24-1	ATSDISGSQYNEQF
-	TRBV4-2	ASSRERDSNTEAF
-	TRBV5-1	ASISSGITDTQY
-	TRBV20-1	SASGAAGTGELF
few	TRBV27	ASSLSWATNEKLF
many	TRBV20-1	SATGTGQDQPQH
few	TRBV19	ASSKDRWVPNEQF
few	TRBV11-2	ASSKEGHDEQF
medium-sized	TRBV7-9	ASSLALGDEQF
many	TRBV12-3/TRBV12-4	ASSFTDVRGRNEQY
few	TRBV5-1	ASSFGTSGSYNEQF
few	TRBV4-2	ASSQDQAGGSEQY
medium-sized	TRBV6-5	ASKALWGYT
few	TRBV19	ASSPGRGPYEQY
many	TRBV4-1	ASSPKGELAGGKSSYNEQF
few	TRBV5-1	ASSPGVGGALTTEAF
few	TRBV12-3/TRBV12-4	ASSPTGSLSGYT
many	TRBV10-1	ASSESRGYTDTQY
medium-sized	TRBV20-1	SARRGRYNEQF
-	TRBV12-3/TRBV12-4	ASSSVPWTEKLF
many	TRBV4-1	ASSPDGTVATNEKLF
many	TRBV10-3	AISESGGGNTIY
many	TRBV5-1	ASSLKAGVYEQY
few	TRBV18	ASSPTSGRGSYNEQF
many	TRBV7-3	ASSSLSTDTQY
few	TRBV7-9	ASSFPPSGVTDTQY
few	TRBV11-2	ASSSGDYRGSYNEQF
few	TRBV6-1	ASSEWLAGSSYNEQF